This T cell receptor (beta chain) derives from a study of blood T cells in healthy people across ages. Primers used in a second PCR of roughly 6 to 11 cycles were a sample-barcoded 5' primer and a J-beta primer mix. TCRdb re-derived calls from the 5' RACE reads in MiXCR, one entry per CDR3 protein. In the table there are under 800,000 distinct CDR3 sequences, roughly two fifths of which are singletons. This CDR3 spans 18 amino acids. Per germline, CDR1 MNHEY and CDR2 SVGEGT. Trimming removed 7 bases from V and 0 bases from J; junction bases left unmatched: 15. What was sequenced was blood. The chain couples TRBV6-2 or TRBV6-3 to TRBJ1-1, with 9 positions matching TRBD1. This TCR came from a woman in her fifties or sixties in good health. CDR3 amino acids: CASTDSAPGQGLNTEAFF. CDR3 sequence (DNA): TGTGCCAGCACCGACTCGGCTCCGGGACAGGGCTTGAACACTGAAGCTTTCTTT.